This passage covers 14 T cell receptor beta chains from one sample sequenced in a study of T-cell reconstitution after alpha-beta-depleted transplantation in children. Researchers prepared the TCRbeta library using unique molecular identifiers, the study reports. TCRdb re-derived calls from the PCR reads in MiXCR, one entry per CDR3 protein. Of about 580,000 distinct CDR3 sequences listed, roughly 23% are singletons. The material sequenced was PBMCs, mostly from graft donor cells, taken 360 days after TCRalphabeta/CD19-depleted stem cell transplant. Every receptor here comes from a boy in the first two years of life who had a stem cell transplant for acute myeloid leukemia, so the T cells may come from the graft donor.

The chain couples TRBV5-1 to TRBJ2-5; D gene uncertain. V lost 1 base, J lost 2 bases, and 9 bases lay in between. The CDR3 totals 14 residues. Germline V gene sequence: CDR1 SGHRS, CDR2 YFSETQ. CDR3 amino acids: CASSLWQTQETQYF. The CDR3 region has the DNA TGCGCCAGCAGCTTGTGGCAGACTCAAGAGACCCAGTACTTC.

This rearrangement joins TRBV6-5 to TRBJ2-5, with D unresolved. Germline V gene sequence: CDR1 MNHEY, CDR2 SVGAGI. The CDR3 runs to 12 residues. Deletions cut 10 bases from V and 5 bases from J, with 14 bases between. The CDR3: CAIGPIGETQYF. The CDR3 DNA follows: TGTGCCATCGGACCCATTGGCGAGACCCAGTACTTC.

A few counts support this clonotype. The rearrangement links TRBV10-3 to TRBJ1-5; D gene unclear. Trimming pared 5 bases from V and 2 bases from J, leaving 10 bases between. The CDR3 is 14 residues long. Germline values: CDR1 ENHRY, CDR2 SYGVKD. DNA for the CDR3: TGTGCCATCAGTCAGAGTATAGGCAATCAGCCCCAGCATTTT. It specifies CAISQSIGNQPQHF.

This clonotype appeared many times. The chain joins TRBV6-2 or TRBV6-3 to TRBJ2-7; D not certain. The CDR3 contains 15 residues. Trimming left V 0 bases short and J 2 bases short, with 11 bases between. In germline, CDR1 is MNHEY, CDR2 SVGEGT. CDR3 amino acids: CASSYSRGRTYEQYF. In nucleotides, the CDR3 is TGTGCCAGCAGTTACTCTCGAGGACGGACCTACGAGCAGTACTTC.

There are many counts of this clonotype. The CDR3 bases are TGTGCCAGCAGTCTTAGCGGGGGCTCCTACGAGCAGTACTTC. This sequence encodes CASSLSGGSYEQYF. This chain uses TRBV5-5 with TRBJ2-7; 9 bases fit TRBD2. CDR3 length equals 14 residues. Germline CDR1 reads SGHKS; CDR2 reads YYEKEE (reference sequence). V trimming: 5 bases; J trimming: 0 bases; junction bases outside the gene matches: 3.

This clonotype was found a few times. The CDR3 coding sequence is TGTGCCAGCAGGACGTTCCCCGCGACAGGGAGTGAAAAACTGTTTTTT. The encoded protein is CASRTFPATGSEKLFF. The chain employs TRBV6-1 and TRBJ1-4; 7 bases fit TRBD1. The CDR3 is made up of 16 amino acids. V trimming: 6 bases; J trimming: 7 bases; junction bases outside the gene matches: 14. CDR1 and CDR2 (germline): MNHNS, SASEGT.

This clonotype was seen a few times. The chain combines TRBV5-1 with TRBJ2-1, with D perhaps TRBD1 or TRBD2 (6 bases each). Trimming stripped 7 bases from V and 5 bases from J, with 16 bases between. The CDR3 extends over 14 amino acids. From germline, CDR1 is SGHRS and CDR2 YFSETQ. In nucleotides, the CDR3 is TGCGCCAGCCGCCCGGGGGCGATCAACAATGAGCAGTTCTTC. It is translated as CASRPGAINNEQFF.

V is TRBV11-2 and J is TRBJ2-1, with 7 bases aligning to TRBD1. The length of the CDR3 is 17 residues. Unmatched junction bases numbered 13, after V lost 5 bases and J lost 3 bases. In germline, CDR1 is SGHAT, CDR2 FQNNGV. CDR3 sequence reads: CASSRTPGQAIYNEQFF. The CDR3 DNA sequence: TGTGCCAGCAGCCGCACCCCCGGACAGGCCATCTACAATGAGCAGTTCTTC.

This chain joins TRBV9 and TRBJ2-7; TRBD1 is a possible D gene (6 bases). The CDR3 loop spans 14 amino acids. V was clipped by 4 bases and J by 2 bases, with 13 bases between them. Germline V gene lookup returns CDR1 SGDLS and CDR2 YYNGEE. The CDR3 region has the DNA TGTGCCAGCAGCCCTCGGACAGAAACCTACGAGCAGTACTTC. It codes for CASSPRTETYEQYF.

This CDR3 reads CASSFNSRMTFF. CDR3 bases: TGTGCCAGCAGCTTCAACTCAAGGATGACTTTCTTT. V is TRBV7-8 and J is TRBJ1-1; D remains ambiguous. This CDR3 spans 12 amino acids. Between the trimmed V and J ends, which lost 3 bases and 12 bases, there was a span of 14 bases. Looked up from germline, CDR1 is SGHVS and CDR2 is FQNEAQ.

This clonotype was observed many times. The chain uses TRBV7-9 and TRBJ2-1, with D possibly being TRBD1 (5 bases). The CDR3 is 12 residues long. The germline CDR1 and CDR2 sequences are SEHNR and FQNEAQ (reference sequence). Trimming removed 5 bases at V and 6 bases at J, with 8 bases between. The CDR3 here is CASSERGNEQFF. DNA for the CDR3: TGTGCCAGCAGCGAAAGGGGCAATGAGCAGTTCTTC.

This clonotype has just a few counts. The CDR3 spells CASSPTSGEETQYF. CDR3 coding DNA: TGTGCCAGCAGCCCGACTAGCGGGGAAGAGACCCAGTACTTC. The chain combines TRBV12-3 or TRBV12-4 with TRBJ2-5, with 11 positions matching TRBD2. The CDR3 has 14 residues. V was clipped by 6 bases and J by 3 bases; unmatched bases: 3.

The rearrangement joins TRBV28 to TRBJ1-5; D ambiguous. The germline CDR1 and CDR2 sequences are MDHEN and SYDVKM. This CDR3 has 14 residues. Trimming took 2 bases from V and 5 from J, leaving 10 bases between them. The CDR3 protein is CASSLDLLYQPQHF. As DNA, the CDR3 is TGTGCCAGCAGTTTAGACCTCCTGTATCAGCCCCAGCATTTT.

This clonotype has a handful of counts. The genes are TRBV28 and TRBJ1-1; D uncertain. The CDR3 totals 11 residues. Germline V gene lookup returns CDR1 MDHEN and CDR2 SYDVKM. With 8 bases removed from V and 2 bases from J, the gap between germline ends came to 6 bases. The CDR3 here is CASHLNTEAFF. CDR3 nucleotides: TGTGCCAGCCACCTAAACACTGAAGCTTTCTTT.